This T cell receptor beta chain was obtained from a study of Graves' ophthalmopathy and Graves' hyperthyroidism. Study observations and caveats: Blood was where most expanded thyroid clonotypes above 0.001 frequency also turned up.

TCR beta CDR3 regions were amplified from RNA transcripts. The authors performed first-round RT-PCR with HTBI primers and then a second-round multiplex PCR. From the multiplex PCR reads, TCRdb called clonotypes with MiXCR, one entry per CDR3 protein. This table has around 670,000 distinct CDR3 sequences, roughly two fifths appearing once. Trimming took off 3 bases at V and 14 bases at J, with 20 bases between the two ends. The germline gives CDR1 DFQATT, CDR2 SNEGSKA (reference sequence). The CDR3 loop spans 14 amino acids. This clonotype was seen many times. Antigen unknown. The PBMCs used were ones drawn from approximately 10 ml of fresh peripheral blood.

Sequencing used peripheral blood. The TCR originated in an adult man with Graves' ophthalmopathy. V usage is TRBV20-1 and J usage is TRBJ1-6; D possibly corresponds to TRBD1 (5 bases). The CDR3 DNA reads TGCAGTGCTAGTCCCGTGAGAGGGGCCATCACCCTCCACTTT. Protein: CSASPVRGAITLHF.